Presented here are 21 T cell receptor beta chains from one specimen sequenced in a study of T cell changes during pregnancy in multiple sclerosis. Sequencing used immunoSEQ multiplex PCR; TCRdb keeps in-frame clones, though not all of them. The data hold 40,000 to 55,000 clones, with around nine tenths observed a single time. This specimen was CD4+ T cells from peripheral blood mononuclear cells, taken in the first trimester of pregnancy. The receptors stem from a female donor with multiple sclerosis, enrolled in a pregnancy study.

This clone was seen a handful of times. V is TRBV7-3 and J is TRBJ2-3; D gene uncertain. Trimming cost V 0 bases and J 0 bases, with 7 bases left between them. The CDR3 sequence is 15 residues long. Germline CDR1 and CDR2: SGHTA and FQGTGA. CDR3 amino acids: CASSLTAESTDTQYF. The CDR3 nucleotides read TGTGCCAGCAGCTTAACGGCGGAGAGCACAGATACGCAGTATTTT.

The J gene is TRBJ1-1, the V gene TRBV11-2; the D gene is possibly TRBD1 (5 bases). This CDR3 is 14 amino acids long. Trimming shortened V by 2 bases and J by 4 bases, and 11 bases separated the two germline ends. Per the germline V gene, CDR1 is SGHAT and CDR2 is FQNNGV. In DNA, the CDR3 is TGTGCCAGCAGCTTAAAACAGGTGGTCACTGAAGCTTTCTTT. Its protein is CASSLKQVVTEAFF. Variable domain in full (rest from reference TRBV11-2 and TRBJ1-1): EAGVAQSPRYKIIEKRQSVAFWCNPISGHATLYWYQQILGQGPKLLIQFQNNGVVDDSQLPKDRFSAERLKGVDSTLKIQPAKLEDSAVYLCASSLKQVVTEAFFGQGTRLTVV.

The chain joins TRBV30 to TRBJ2-7; TRBD2 aligns across 14 bases. Germline values: CDR1 GTSNPN, CDR2 SVGIG (reference sequence). The V and J ends lost 5 bases and 1 base, in that order; junction bases with no gene match: 7. The CDR3 is 16 residues long. CDR3 DNA: TGTGCCTGGGACGCGGGACTAGCGGGAGCGTCCTACGAGCAGTACTTC. The encoded protein is CAWDAGLAGASYEQYF.

The V and J genes are TRBV4-1 and TRBJ1-4; 9 nucleotides agree with TRBD1. Germline assignment: CDR1 MGHRA and CDR2 YSYEKL. The CDR3 length is 17 residues. J was trimmed by 7 bases and V by 0 bases; bases with no gene match: 9. For the CDR3, the DNA is TGCGCCAGCAGCCAAGATAAACAGGGGGCACAATTTGAAAAACTGTTTTTT. Translation gives CASSQDKQGAQFEKLFF.

The V and J genes are TRBV4-1 and TRBJ1-2, with 8 bases aligning to TRBD1. Germline CDR1 reads MGHRA; CDR2 reads YSYEKL. The CDR3 spans 14 residues. The junction had 4 bases not matched to a gene; V was cut back by 4 bases and J by 3 bases. CDR3: CASSLQDRDYGYTF. The CDR3 DNA sequence: TGCGCCAGCAGCCTTCAGGACAGGGACTATGGCTACACCTTC.

This chain's CDR3 is CAWSYLDEQYF. The CDR3 nucleotides read TGTGCCTGGAGTTATCTTGACGAGCAGTACTTC. The chain combines TRBV30 with TRBJ2-7; no definite D call. This CDR3 spans 11 amino acids. Germline V gene lookup returns CDR1 GTSNPN and CDR2 SVGIG (reference sequence). The V and J ends lost 2 bases and 5 bases respectively, with 7 bases between them.

V and J are TRBV19 and TRBJ2-3; maybe TRBD2 (5 bases). The CDR3 has 12 residues. V lost 0 bases and J 9 bases, leaving 7 bases between the germline ends. Germline lookup yields CDR1 LNHDA and CDR2 SQIVND (reference sequence). The CDR3 is CASSIDGGTQYF. Here the CDR3 DNA reads TGTGCCAGTAGTATAGATGGCGGGACGCAGTATTTT.

The V call is TRBV7-6, the J call TRBJ2-1; 11 bases are shared with TRBD2. After removal of 5 bases from V and 2 bases from J, the junction contained 8 bases not matched to a gene. The V gene's germline CDR1 is SGHVS and CDR2 FNYEAQ. The CDR3 has 17 residues. As DNA, the CDR3 is TGTGCCAGCAGCCCTAATCCGGGACTAGCGGCCTACAATGAGCAGTTCTTC. Amino acids: CASSPNPGLAAYNEQFF. The full variable domain, rest sourced from reference TRBV7-6 and TRBJ2-1, is GAGVSQSPRYKVTKRGQDVALRCDPISGHVSLYWYRQALGQGPEFLTYFNYEAQQDKSGLPNDRFSAERPEGSISTLTIQRTEQRDSAMYRCASSPNPGLAAYNEQFFGPGTRLTVL.

The chain has TRBV5-4 and TRBJ2-3, with 9 bases that match TRBD1. The CDR3 consists of 13 residues. The junction had 7 bases not matched to a gene; V was cut back by 8 bases and J by 6 bases. CDR1 and CDR2 (germline): SGHNT, YYREEE (reference sequence). The CDR3 reads CASRGQGGDTQYF. In DNA, the CDR3 is TGTGCCAGTAGGGGACAGGGTGGGGATACGCAGTATTTT.

This chain links TRBV18 with TRBJ1-2, with 8 nucleotides matching TRBD1. CDR1 and CDR2 (germline): KGHSH, LQKENI. This CDR3 has 15 amino acids. Germline trimming cut 1 base from V and 4 bases from J; bases unmatched to any gene: 5. The CDR3 loop is CASSPRGQGIYGYTF. In nucleotides, the CDR3 is TGTGCCAGCTCACCACGCGGACAGGGTATCTATGGCTACACCTTC.

The chain links TRBV29-1 to TRBJ2-5, with no clear D. Looked up from germline, CDR1 is SQVTM and CDR2 is ANQGSEA. The CDR3 loop spans 11 amino acids. V was pared by 3 bases and J by 5 bases, with 7 bases between. The CDR3 region is CSVDFLETQYF. CDR3 nucleotides: TGCAGCGTTGATTTCTTGGAGACCCAGTACTTC.

J is TRBJ1-1 and V is TRBV5-6; TRBD1 aligns across 9 bases. Germline-derived CDR1 and CDR2 are SGHDT and YYEEEE. The CDR3 runs 16 residues. V trimming: 5 bases; J trimming: 4 bases; junction bases outside the gene matches: 12. In nucleotides, the CDR3 is TGTGCCAGCAGGAGAGGACAGGGGAAAAGCGGCACTGAAGCTTTCTTT. Its protein is CASRRGQGKSGTEAFF.

The CDR3 spells CSVEENGREAEAFF. The CDR3, as DNA: TGCAGCGTTGAAGAAAACGGCAGGGAGGCTGAAGCTTTCTTT. The rearrangement joins TRBV29-1 to TRBJ1-1; TRBD1 might be the D (5 bases). The V end lost 0 bases, the J end lost 6 bases, and 14 bases lay between the germline ends. Germline CDR1 is SQVTM and CDR2 is ANQGSEA. CDR3 size: 14 residues. The full variable domain, with the rest looked up from reference TRBV29-1 and TRBJ1-1, is SAVISQKPSRDICQRGTSLTIQCQVDSQVTMMFWYRQQPGQSLTLIATANQGSEATYESGFVIDKFPISRPNLTFSTLTVSNMSPEDSSIYLCSVEENGREAEAFFGQGTRLTVV.

V and J are TRBV14 and TRBJ2-2; maybe TRBD1 (5 bases). The CDR3 length is 16 residues. Deletions cut 1 base from V and 6 bases from J, with 15 bases between. From germline, CDR1 is SGHDN and CDR2 FVKESK. In nucleotides, the CDR3 is TGTGCCAGCAGCCAAGTTGCCAGGGCTCGATCCGGGGAGCTGTTTTTT. Translation gives CASSQVARARSGELFF. Together with reference TRBV14 and TRBJ2-2, the CDR3 gives the full variable domain: EAGVTQFPSHSVIEKGQTVTLRCDPISGHDNLYWYRRVMGKEIKFLLHFVKESKQDESGMPNNRFLAERTGGTYSTLKVQPAELEDSGVYFCASSQVARARSGELFFGEGSRLTVL.

The rearrangement uses TRBV2 and TRBJ2-7; 13 positions match TRBD2. The CDR3 contains 16 residues. Losses at the gene ends were 5 bases for V and 0 bases for J; bases not matched to a gene: 4. Germline values: CDR1 SNHLY, CDR2 FYNNEI. CDR3 loop: CASSPTSGRPSYEQYF. The CDR3 DNA reads TGTGCCAGCAGTCCGACTAGCGGGAGGCCCTCCTACGAGCAGTACTTC.

This chain joins TRBV29-1 and TRBJ2-7; TRBD1 aligns across 8 bases. This CDR3 contains 13 residues. CDR1 is SQVTM and CDR2 is ANQGSEA in the germline V gene. V was pared by 0 bases and J by 4 bases, with 2 bases of the junction left unmatched. DNA for the CDR3: TGCAGCGTTGAAGAGGACAGGGCTTACGAGCAGTACTTC. Its protein is CSVEEDRAYEQYF.

This sequence joins TRBV2 and TRBJ1-2, with D unresolved. This CDR3 region has 14 residues. Between the trimmed V and J ends, which lost 6 bases and 4 bases, there was a span of 15 bases. Germline V gene lookup returns CDR1 SNHLY and CDR2 FYNNEI. The CDR3 coding sequence is TGTGCCAGCAGAGGACTTCGGACCTTCTATGGCTACACCTTC. The encoded protein is CASRGLRTFYGYTF.

The chain joins TRBV19 to TRBJ2-5; possibly TRBD2 for D (7 bases). Germline V lookup: CDR1 LNHDA, CDR2 SQIVND (reference sequence). V lost 6 bases and J lost 2, with 16 bases in between. There are 15 residues in the CDR3. The CDR3 coding sequence is TGTGCCAGTAGGGCTAGGGGGGGCTATCAAGAGACCCAGTACTTC. This encodes CASRARGGYQETQYF.

The chain employs TRBV28 and TRBJ2-2, with D perhaps matching TRBD1 (5 bases). CDR1 MDHEN and CDR2 SYDVKM come from the germline V gene. V gave up 5 bases and J gave up 1 base, with 8 bases separating them. This CDR3 has 14 residues. CDR3 sequence (DNA): TGTGCCAGCAGTGGGGCAGGGAACACCGGGGAGCTGTTTTTT. Its translation: CASSGAGNTGELFF.

The chain joins TRBV6-6 to TRBJ1-1, with D unresolved. Trimming removed 3 bases from V and 1 base from J, with 9 bases in between. Looked up from germline, CDR1 is MNHNY and CDR2 is SVGAGI (reference sequence). CDR3 length: 14 residues. The CDR3 region has the DNA TGTGCCAGCAGTTATCTCGCCGGGAACACTGAAGCTTTCTTT. Its protein product is CASSYLAGNTEAFF.

This chain uses TRBV29-1 with TRBJ2-6; the match to TRBD1 covers 11 bases. This CDR3 contains 16 residues. The junction had 7 bases not matched to a gene; V was cut back by 6 bases and J by 3 bases. Germline assignment: CDR1 SQVTM and CDR2 ANQGSEA. The CDR3 DNA sequence: TGCAGCGTCCCCGGGACAGGGGGGAGTGGGGCCAACGTCCTGACTTTC. Amino acids: CSVPGTGGSGANVLTF. Variable domain in full (rest from reference TRBV29-1 and TRBJ2-6): SAVISQKPSRDICQRGTSLTIQCQVDSQVTMMFWYRQQPGQSLTLIATANQGSEATYESGFVIDKFPISRPNLTFSTLTVSNMSPEDSSIYLCSVPGTGGSGANVLTFGAGSRLTVL.